This T cell receptor beta chain was retrieved from a study of tumor and adjacent non-tumor tissue in lung cancer. Germline-derived CDR1 and CDR2 are MDHEN and SYDVKM. This CDR3 comprises 15 residues. As for this clonotype: Its antigen is undetermined. At one boundary the junction diverges from the germline segment, which might be a read error.

A modified ARM-PCR protocol with three rounds of nested PCR amplified TCRbeta. TCRdb re-called the multiplex PCR reads with MiXCR, one entry per CDR3 protein. The sample records about 110,000 distinct CDR3 sequences, roughly 80% being singletons. Whole-study results and caveats: Top 100 clones took a larger repertoire share in normal lung. Tumor tissue had significantly higher TCR diversity than normal lung. Higher tumor TCR diversity was associated with shorter survival.

The template was RNA from unsorted bulk tissue. Chemotherapy-naive patients with new lung cancer underwent thoracic surgery in China, August–late 2014. This chain joins TRBV28 and TRBJ2-2; D unclear. The sample was lung tumor tissue. The TCR sequence derives from a woman aged 55-75 years with non-small cell lung cancer. DNA for the CDR3: TGTGCTAGCAGCTCACCCGGGCCCCGAATCGGGGAGCTGTTTTTT. This encodes CASSSPGPRIGELFF.